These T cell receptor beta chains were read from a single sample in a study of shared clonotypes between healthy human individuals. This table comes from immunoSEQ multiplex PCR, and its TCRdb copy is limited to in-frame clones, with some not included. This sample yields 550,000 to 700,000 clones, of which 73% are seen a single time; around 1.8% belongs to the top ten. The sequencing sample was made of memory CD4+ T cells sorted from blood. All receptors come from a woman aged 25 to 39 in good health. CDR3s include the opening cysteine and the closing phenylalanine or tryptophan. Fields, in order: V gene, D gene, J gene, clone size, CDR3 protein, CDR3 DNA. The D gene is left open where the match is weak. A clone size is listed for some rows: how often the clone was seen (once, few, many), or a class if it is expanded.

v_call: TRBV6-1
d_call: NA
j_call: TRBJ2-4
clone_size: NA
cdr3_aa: CASGRGGENIQYF
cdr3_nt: TGTGCCAGCGGCAGGGGAGGCGAAAACATTCAGTACTTC

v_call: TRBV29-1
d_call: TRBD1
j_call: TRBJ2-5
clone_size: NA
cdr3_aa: CSVDRGGETQYF
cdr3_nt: TGCAGCGTGGACAGGGGAGGAGAGACCCAGTACTTC

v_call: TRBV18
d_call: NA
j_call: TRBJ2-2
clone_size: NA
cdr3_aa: CASSSNLASNTGELFF
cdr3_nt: TGTGCCAGCTCATCTAATCTCGCTTCGAACACCGGGGAGCTGTTTTTT

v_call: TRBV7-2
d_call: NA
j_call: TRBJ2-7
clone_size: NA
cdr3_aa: CASSSRGTSTYEQYF
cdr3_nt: TGTGCCAGCAGCTCTCGCGGGACAAGCACCTACGAGCAGTACTTC

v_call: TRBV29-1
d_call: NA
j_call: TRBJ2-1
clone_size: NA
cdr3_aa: CSVERDYNEQFF
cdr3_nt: TGCAGCGTTGAGAGGGACTACAATGAGCAGTTCTTC

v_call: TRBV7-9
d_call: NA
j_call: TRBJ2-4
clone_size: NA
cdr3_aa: CASSSLLAKNIQYF
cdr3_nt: TGTGCCAGCAGCTCGTTGCTAGCCAAAAACATTCAGTACTTC

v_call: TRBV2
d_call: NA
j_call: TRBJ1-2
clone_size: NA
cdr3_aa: CASSDRGLNYGYTF
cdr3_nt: TGTGCCAGCAGTGACAGGGGATTGAACTATGGCTACACCTTC

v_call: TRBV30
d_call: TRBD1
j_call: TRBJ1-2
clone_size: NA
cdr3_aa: CAWTLGPGTGINYGYTF
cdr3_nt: TGTGCCTGGACCCTAGGGCCGGGGACAGGGATTAACTATGGCTACACCTTC

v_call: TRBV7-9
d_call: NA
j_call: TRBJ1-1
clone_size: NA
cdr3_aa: CASGREGSWSTEAFF
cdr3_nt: TGTGCCAGCGGTCGGGAGGGAAGTTGGTCCACTGAAGCTTTCTTT

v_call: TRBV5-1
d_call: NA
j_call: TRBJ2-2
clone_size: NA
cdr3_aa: CASSPSIRPDNTGELFF
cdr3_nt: TGCGCCAGCAGCCCCTCTATCCGACCCGACAACACCGGGGAGCTGTTTTTT

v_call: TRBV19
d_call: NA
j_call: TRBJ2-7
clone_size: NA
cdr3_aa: CASSIGGNRDSPVYF
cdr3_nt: TGTGCCAGTAGTATTGGGGGCAACAGGGACTCACCGGTGTACTTC

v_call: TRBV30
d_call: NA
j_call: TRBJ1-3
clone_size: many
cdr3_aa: CASKQGAGNTIYF
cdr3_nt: TGTGCCTCCAAACAGGGTGCCGGAAACACCATATATTTT

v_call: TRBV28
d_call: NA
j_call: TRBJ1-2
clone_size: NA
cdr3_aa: CASRSPGPSIGNYGYTF
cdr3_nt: TGTGCCAGCAGAAGTCCGGGACCGAGCATCGGCAACTATGGCTACACCTTC